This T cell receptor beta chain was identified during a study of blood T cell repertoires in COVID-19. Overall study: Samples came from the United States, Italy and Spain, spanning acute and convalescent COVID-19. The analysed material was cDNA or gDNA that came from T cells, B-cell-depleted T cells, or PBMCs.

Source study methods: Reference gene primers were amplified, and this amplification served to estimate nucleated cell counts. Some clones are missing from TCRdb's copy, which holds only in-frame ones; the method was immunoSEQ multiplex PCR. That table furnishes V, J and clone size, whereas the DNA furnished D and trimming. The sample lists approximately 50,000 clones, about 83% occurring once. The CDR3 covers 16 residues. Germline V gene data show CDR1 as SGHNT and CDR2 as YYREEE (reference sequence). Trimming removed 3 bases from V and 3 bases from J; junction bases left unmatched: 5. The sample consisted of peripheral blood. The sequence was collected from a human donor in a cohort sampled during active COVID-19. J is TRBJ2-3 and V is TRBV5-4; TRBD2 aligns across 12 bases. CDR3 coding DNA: TGTGCCAGCAGCTCCGCGACTAGCGGGAGAACAGATACGCAGTATTTT. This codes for CASSSATSGRTDTQYF. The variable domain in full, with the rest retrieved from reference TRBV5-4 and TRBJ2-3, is ETGVTQSPTHLIKTRGQQVTLRCSSQSGHNTVSWYQQALGQGPQFIFQYYREEENGRGNFPPRFSGLQFPNYSSELNVNALELDDSALYLCASSSATSGRTDTQYFGPGTRLTVL.